Presented here are 14 T cell receptor beta chains from one specimen sequenced in a study of a mutant IDH1 vaccine in newly diagnosed glioma. Their antigens remain unidentified. The time point: week 23, last vaccination. Each vaccine dose was 300 ug of mutant IDH1 20-mer peptide, with topical imiquimod. This table comes from immunoSEQ multiplex PCR, and its TCRdb copy is limited to in-frame clones, with some not included. Seen here are about 29,000 clones, approximately 84% observed once, and the top ten hold 8.2%. Sample: PBMCs, taken from a glioma patient whose treatment included an IDH1 peptide vaccine. These receptors all stem from a young woman with glioma.

The chain carries TRBV7-9 and TRBJ1-5; TRBD1 matches at 7 bases. The CDR3 sequence is 16 residues long. The junction had 2 bases not matched to a gene; V was cut back by 0 bases and J by 0 bases. Germline V gene lookup returns CDR1 SEHNR and CDR2 FQNEAQ (reference sequence). CDR3 in DNA: TGTGCCAGCAGCTTAGCTCGGACAGGTAGCAATCAGCCCCAGCATTTT. It codes for CASSLARTGSNQPQHF.

The CDR3 coding sequence is TGTGCCAGCAGTCTGGGGGGCCAAGAGACCCAGTACTTC. As protein: CASSLGGQETQYF. V and J are TRBV6-5 and TRBJ2-5; maybe TRBD2 (6 bases). The CDR3 runs 13 residues. The germline V and J ends were trimmed by 5 bases and 1 base, with 8 bases remaining between them. Germline V gene data show CDR1 as MNHEY and CDR2 as SVGAGI.

V gene TRBV7-2 combines with J gene TRBJ1-4; tentative D call: TRBD1 (5 bases). Germline loops: CDR1 SGHTA, CDR2 FQGNSA. Trimming shortened V by 4 bases and J by 5 bases, and 14 bases separated the two germline ends. CDR3 length: 15 amino acids. CDR3 protein: CASSWSWGGNEKLFF. In DNA, the CDR3 is TGTGCCAGCAGCTGGTCTTGGGGGGGGAATGAAAAACTGTTTTTT. Combining the CDR3 with reference TRBV7-2 and TRBJ1-4 gives the whole variable domain GAGVSQSPSNKVTEKGKDVELRCDPISGHTALYWYRQSLGQGLEFLIYFQGNSAPDKSGLPSDRFSAERTGGSVSTLTIQRTQQEDSAVYLCASSWSWGGNEKLFFGSGTQLSVL.

This sequence joins TRBV25-1 and TRBJ1-2, with D unresolved. The CDR3 has 11 amino acids. Germline V gene sequence: CDR1 MGHDK, CDR2 SYGVNS. V was shortened by 5 bases and J by 2 bases, with 3 bases between the two germline ends. In DNA, the CDR3 is TGTGCCAGCAGTCGGAACTATGGCTACACCTTC. Translation: CASSRNYGYTF.

This chain uses TRBV28 with TRBJ1-1; a weak D match, TRBD1 (6 bases). The germline gives CDR1 MDHEN, CDR2 SYDVKM. The CDR3 runs to 16 residues. V was cut by 3 bases and J by 7 bases, with 21 bases left in between. The CDR3 here is CASSFRVGGARIEAFF. The DNA for the CDR3 is TGTGCCAGCAGTTTCCGCGTCGGGGGCGCAAGAATTGAAGCTTTCTTT.

This clone has only a few counts. The chain couples TRBV2 to TRBJ1-1; 7 positions match TRBD1. Unmatched junction bases numbered 6, after V lost 1 base and J lost 1 base. The CDR3 contains 16 residues. Germline V gene sequence: CDR1 SNHLY, CDR2 FYNNEI. The CDR3 here is CASSEVRRQGNTEAFF. The CDR3 coding sequence is TGTGCCAGCAGTGAAGTTCGTCGACAGGGGAACACTGAAGCTTTCTTT.

This chain joins TRBV18 and TRBJ2-7; TRBD2 aligns across 14 bases. This CDR3 spans 20 amino acids. The V and J ends lost 3 bases and 2 bases, in that order; junction bases with no gene match: 15. Germline CDR1 and CDR2: KGHSH and LQKENI. The CDR3 loop is CASSPKGLAGEKVYPYEQYF. The CDR3 DNA is TGTGCCAGCTCACCCAAGGGACTAGCGGGAGAGAAAGTCTACCCCTACGAGCAGTACTTC. Variable domain in full (rest from reference TRBV18 and TRBJ2-7): NAGVMQNPRHLVRRRGQEARLRCSPMKGHSHVYWYRQLPEEGLKFMVYLQKENIIDESGMPKERFSAEFPKEGPSILRIQQVVRGDSAAYFCASSPKGLAGEKVYPYEQYFGPGTRLTVT.

CDR3 nucleotide sequence: TGTGCCAGCAGCTTGAACAGCAACTATGGCTACACCTTC. The encoded protein is CASSLNSNYGYTF. The chain joins TRBV5-4 to TRBJ1-2, with unresolved D. Trimming left V 1 base short and J 2 bases short, with 6 bases between. Germline CDR1 reads SGHNT; CDR2 reads YYREEE (reference sequence). The CDR3 contains 13 residues.

The V call is TRBV7-8, the J call TRBJ1-1; D possibly corresponds to TRBD1 (6 bases). The CDR3 is 15 residues long. Germline V gene lookup returns CDR1 SGHVS and CDR2 FQNEAQ. Trimming took off 5 bases at V and 5 bases at J, with 18 bases between the two ends. The CDR3 nucleotides are TGTGCCAGCAGCCCAATAGGGGGAGTGGCTACTGAAGCTTTCTTT. Amino acid sequence: CASSPIGGVATEAFF.

This chain links TRBV18 with TRBJ1-2, with D possibly being TRBD1 (5 bases). CDR3 length: 14 residues. Trimming cost V 0 bases and J 7 bases, with 12 bases left between them. CDR1 and CDR2 from the germline V gene are KGHSH and LQKENI. CDR3 residues: CASSPPEGRGGYTF. The CDR3 region has the DNA TGTGCCAGCTCACCACCGGAGGGGCGAGGTGGCTACACCTTC.

The V and J genes are TRBV5-4 and TRBJ2-1; TRBD2 agrees at 7 bases. V lost 0 bases, J lost 5 bases, and 5 bases stayed unmatched. This CDR3 contains 15 residues. Per the germline V gene, CDR1 is SGHNT and CDR2 is YYREEE (reference sequence). The DNA of the CDR3 is TGTGCCAGCAGCTTGGAACTAGCGCGGGACAATGAGCAGTTCTTC. Its protein is CASSLELARDNEQFF.

Judged by abundance, this clone is medium-sized. The rearrangement joins TRBV11-1 to TRBJ1-6, with no clear D. Germline CDR1 reads SGHAT; CDR2 reads FQDESV (reference sequence). The CDR3 consists of 15 residues. V was clipped by 7 bases and J by 3 bases, with 13 bases between them. CDR3 nucleotides: TGTGCCAGCACCCCGGCAGAGGGCTATAATTCACCCCTCCACTTT. Translating gives CASTPAEGYNSPLHF.

The chain couples TRBV6-5 to TRBJ2-2, with D unclear. The CDR3 is 15 residues long. V lost 0 bases and J 5 bases, leaving 10 bases between the germline ends. Germline V gene lookup returns CDR1 MNHEY and CDR2 SVGAGI. The CDR3, as DNA: TGTGCCAGCAGTTACTCTCCCAGGTTAACCGGGGAGCTGTTTTTT. Translated, it gives CASSYSPRLTGELFF.

The genes are TRBV10-3 and TRBJ1-1; 8 nucleotides align to TRBD1. Germline CDR1 ENHRY, CDR2 SYGVKD. This CDR3 has 14 residues. The J segment lost 0 bases and the V segment lost 11 bases, leaving 8 bases of the junction unmatched. The CDR3 DNA follows: TGTGCCTCCAAGGACAGGGCCATGAACACTGAAGCTTTCTTT. Translating gives CASKDRAMNTEAFF.